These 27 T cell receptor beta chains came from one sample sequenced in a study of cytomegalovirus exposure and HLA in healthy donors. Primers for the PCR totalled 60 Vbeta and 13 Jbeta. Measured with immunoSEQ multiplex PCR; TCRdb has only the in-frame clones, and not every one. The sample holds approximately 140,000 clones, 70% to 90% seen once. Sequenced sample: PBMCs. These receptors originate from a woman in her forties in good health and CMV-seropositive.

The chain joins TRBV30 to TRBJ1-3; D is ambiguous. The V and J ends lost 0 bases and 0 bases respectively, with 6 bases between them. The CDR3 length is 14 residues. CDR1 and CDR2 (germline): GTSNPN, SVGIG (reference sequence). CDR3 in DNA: TGTGCCTGGAGTGTCCCTATCTCTGGAAACACCATATATTTT. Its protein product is CAWSVPISGNTIYF.

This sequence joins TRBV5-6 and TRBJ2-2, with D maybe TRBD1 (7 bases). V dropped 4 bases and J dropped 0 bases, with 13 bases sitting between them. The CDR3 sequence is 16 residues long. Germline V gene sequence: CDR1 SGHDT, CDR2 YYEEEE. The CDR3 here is CASSGGTAPNTGELFF. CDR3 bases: TGTGCCAGCAGCGGAGGGACAGCTCCGAACACCGGGGAGCTGTTTTTT. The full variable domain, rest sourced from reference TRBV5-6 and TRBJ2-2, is DAGVTQSPTHLIKTRGQQVTLRCSPKSGHDTVSWYQQALGQGPQFIFQYYEEEERQRGNFPDRFSGHQFPNYSSELNVNALLLGDSALYLCASSGGTAPNTGELFFGEGSRLTVL.

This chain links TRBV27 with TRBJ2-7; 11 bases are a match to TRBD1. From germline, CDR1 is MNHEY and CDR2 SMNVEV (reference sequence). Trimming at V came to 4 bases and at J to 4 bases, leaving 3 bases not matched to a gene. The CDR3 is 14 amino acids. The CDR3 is CASSWTGGKYEQYF. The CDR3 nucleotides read TGTGCCAGCAGTTGGACAGGGGGCAAATACGAGCAGTACTTC.

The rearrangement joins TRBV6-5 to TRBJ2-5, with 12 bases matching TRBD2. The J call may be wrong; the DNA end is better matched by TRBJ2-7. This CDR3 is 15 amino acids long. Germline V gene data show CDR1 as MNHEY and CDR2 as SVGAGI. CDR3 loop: CASSYATSGGYEQYF. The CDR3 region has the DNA TGTGCCAGCAGTTACGCGACTAGCGGGGGCTACGAGCAGTACTTC.

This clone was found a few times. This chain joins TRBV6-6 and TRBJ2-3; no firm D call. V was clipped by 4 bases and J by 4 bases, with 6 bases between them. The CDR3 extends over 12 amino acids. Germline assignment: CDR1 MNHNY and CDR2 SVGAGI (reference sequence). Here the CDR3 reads CASSLAPDTQYF. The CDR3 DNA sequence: TGTGCCAGCAGTTTGGCCCCAGATACGCAGTATTTT.

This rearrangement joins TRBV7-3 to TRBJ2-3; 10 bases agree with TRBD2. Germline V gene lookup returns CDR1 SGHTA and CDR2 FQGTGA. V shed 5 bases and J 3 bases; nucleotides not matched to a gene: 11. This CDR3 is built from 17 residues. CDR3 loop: CASSPHPAGGRTDTQYF. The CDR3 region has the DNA TGTGCCAGCAGCCCTCATCCAGCGGGGGGGCGGACAGATACGCAGTATTTT.

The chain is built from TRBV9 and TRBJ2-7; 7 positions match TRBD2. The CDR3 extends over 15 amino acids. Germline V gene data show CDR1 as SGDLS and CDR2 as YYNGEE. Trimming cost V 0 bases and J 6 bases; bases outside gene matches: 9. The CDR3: CASSVGGAGRAEQYF. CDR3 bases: TGTGCCAGCAGCGTAGGGGGAGCGGGACGGGCCGAGCAGTACTTC.

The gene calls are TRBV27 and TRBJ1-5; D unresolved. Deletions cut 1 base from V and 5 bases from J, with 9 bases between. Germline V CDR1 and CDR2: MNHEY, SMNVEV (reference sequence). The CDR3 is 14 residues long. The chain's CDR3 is CASSLYFVDQPQHF. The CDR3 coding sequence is TGTGCCAGCAGTTTATATTTCGTTGATCAGCCCCAGCATTTT.

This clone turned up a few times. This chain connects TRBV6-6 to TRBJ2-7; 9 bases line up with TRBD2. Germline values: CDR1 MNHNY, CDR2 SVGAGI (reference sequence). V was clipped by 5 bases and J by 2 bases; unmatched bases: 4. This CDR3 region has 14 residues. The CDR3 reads CASSRVAGAYEQYF. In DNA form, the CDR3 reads TGTGCCAGCAGTCGGGTAGCGGGAGCCTACGAGCAGTACTTC.

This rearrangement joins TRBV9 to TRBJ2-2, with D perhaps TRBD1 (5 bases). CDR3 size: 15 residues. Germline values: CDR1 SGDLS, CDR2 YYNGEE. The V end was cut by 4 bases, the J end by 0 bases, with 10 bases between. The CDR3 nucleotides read TGTGCCAGCAGCCAAGGGGTTACGAACACCGGGGAGCTGTTTTTT. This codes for CASSQGVTNTGELFF.

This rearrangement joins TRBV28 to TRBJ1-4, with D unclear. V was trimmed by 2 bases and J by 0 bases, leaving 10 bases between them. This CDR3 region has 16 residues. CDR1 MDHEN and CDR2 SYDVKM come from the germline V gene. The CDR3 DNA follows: TGTGCCAGCAGTTTACCGACGGGAGCAACTAATGAAAAACTGTTTTTT. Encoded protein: CASSLPTGATNEKLFF.

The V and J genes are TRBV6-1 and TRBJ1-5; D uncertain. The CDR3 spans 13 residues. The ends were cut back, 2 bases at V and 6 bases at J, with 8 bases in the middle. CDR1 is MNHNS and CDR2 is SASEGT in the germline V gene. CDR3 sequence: CASSERESQPQHF. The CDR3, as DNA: TGTGCCAGCAGTGAACGGGAAAGTCAGCCCCAGCATTTT.

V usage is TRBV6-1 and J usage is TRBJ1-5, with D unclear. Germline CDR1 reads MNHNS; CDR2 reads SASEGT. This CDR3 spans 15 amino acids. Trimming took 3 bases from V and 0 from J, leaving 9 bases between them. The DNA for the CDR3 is TGTGCCAGCAGTGAGGGAGGACCTAGCAATCAGCCCCAGCATTTT. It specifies CASSEGGPSNQPQHF.

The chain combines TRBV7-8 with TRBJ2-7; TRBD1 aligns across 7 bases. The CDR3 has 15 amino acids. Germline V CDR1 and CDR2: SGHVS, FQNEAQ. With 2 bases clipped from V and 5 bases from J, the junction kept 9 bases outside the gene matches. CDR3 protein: CASSLSVRGRDEQYF. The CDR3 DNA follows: TGTGCCAGCAGCTTATCGGTCAGGGGGAGAGACGAGCAGTACTTC.

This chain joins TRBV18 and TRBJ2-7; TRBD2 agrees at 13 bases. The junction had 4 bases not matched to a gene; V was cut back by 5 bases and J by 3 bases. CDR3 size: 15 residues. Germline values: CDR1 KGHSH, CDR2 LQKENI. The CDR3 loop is CASSETSGRFYEQYF. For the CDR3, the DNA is TGTGCCAGCTCAGAGACTAGCGGGAGGTTCTACGAGCAGTACTTC. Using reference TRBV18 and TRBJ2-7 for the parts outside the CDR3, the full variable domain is NAGVMQNPRHLVRRRGQEARLRCSPMKGHSHVYWYRQLPEEGLKFMVYLQKENIIDESGMPKERFSAEFPKEGPSILRIQQVVRGDSAAYFCASSETSGRFYEQYFGPGTRLTVT.

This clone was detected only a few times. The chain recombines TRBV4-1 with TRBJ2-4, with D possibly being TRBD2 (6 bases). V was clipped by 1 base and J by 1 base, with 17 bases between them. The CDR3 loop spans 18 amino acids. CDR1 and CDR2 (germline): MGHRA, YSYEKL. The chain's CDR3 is CASSQGVLRRDAKNIQYF. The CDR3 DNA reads TGCGCCAGCAGCCAAGGGGTGTTACGGCGGGACGCCAAAAACATTCAGTACTTC.

The CDR3 DNA is TGTGCCAGCTCACCACGGGAGGAAGCGGGGATTTATAGCAATCAGCCCCAGCATTTT. Translation gives CASSPREEAGIYSNQPQHF. V usage is TRBV18 and J usage is TRBJ1-5; no definite D call. The CDR3 covers 19 residues. Germline assignment: CDR1 KGHSH and CDR2 LQKENI. V was shortened by 1 base and J by 0 bases, with 19 bases between the two germline ends. The full variable domain, rest sourced from reference TRBV18 and TRBJ1-5, is NAGVMQNPRHLVRRRGQEARLRCSPMKGHSHVYWYRQLPEEGLKFMVYLQKENIIDESGMPKERFSAEFPKEGPSILRIQQVVRGDSAAYFCASSPREEAGIYSNQPQHFGDGTRLSIL.

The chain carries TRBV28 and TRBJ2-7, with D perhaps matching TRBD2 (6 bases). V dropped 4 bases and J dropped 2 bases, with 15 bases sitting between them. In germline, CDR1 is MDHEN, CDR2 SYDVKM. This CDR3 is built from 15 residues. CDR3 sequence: CASSSSAGGPYEQYF. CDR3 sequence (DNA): TGTGCCAGCAGTTCCTCCGCCGGGGGTCCCTACGAGCAGTACTTC. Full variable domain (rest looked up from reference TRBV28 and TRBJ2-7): DVKVTQSSRYLVKRTGEKVFLECVQDMDHENMFWYRQDPGLGLRLIYFSYDVKMKEKGDIPEGYSVSREKKERFSLILESASTNQTSMYLCASSSSAGGPYEQYFGPGTRLTVT.

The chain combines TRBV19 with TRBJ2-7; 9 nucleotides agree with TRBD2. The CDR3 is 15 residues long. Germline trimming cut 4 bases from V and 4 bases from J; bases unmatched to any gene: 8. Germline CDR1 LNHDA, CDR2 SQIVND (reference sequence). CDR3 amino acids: CASSTVSGSTYEQYF. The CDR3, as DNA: TGTGCCAGTAGTACCGTTAGCGGGAGCACTTACGAGCAGTACTTC. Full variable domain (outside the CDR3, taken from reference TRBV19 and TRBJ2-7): DGGITQSPKYLFRKEGQNVTLSCEQNLNHDAMYWYRQDPGQGLRLIYYSQIVNDFQKGDIAEGYSVSREKKESFPLTVTSAQKNPTAFYLCASSTVSGSTYEQYFGPGTRLTVT.

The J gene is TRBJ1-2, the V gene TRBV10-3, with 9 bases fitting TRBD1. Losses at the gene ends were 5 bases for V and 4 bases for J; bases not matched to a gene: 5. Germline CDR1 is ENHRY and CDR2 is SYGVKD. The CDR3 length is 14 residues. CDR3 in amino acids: CAISTGGEGYGYTF. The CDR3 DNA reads TGTGCCATCAGTACAGGGGGCGAGGGCTATGGCTACACCTTC.

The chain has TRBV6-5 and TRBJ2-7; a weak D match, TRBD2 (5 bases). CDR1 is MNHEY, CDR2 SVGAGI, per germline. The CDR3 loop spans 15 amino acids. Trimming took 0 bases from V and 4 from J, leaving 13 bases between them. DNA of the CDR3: TGTGCCAGCAGTTACTCCGGGATCTCCACATACGAGCAGTACTTC. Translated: CASSYSGISTYEQYF.

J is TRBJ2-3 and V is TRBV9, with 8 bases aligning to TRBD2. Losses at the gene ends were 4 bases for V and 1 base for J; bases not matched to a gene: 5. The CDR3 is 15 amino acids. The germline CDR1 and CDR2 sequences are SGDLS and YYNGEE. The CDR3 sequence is CASSTGLAGTDTQYF. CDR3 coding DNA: TGTGCCAGCAGCACAGGACTAGCAGGCACAGATACGCAGTATTTT.

CDR3 sequence (DNA): TGTGCCAGCAGCCTACGTCGGGGGGCGGCCTACAATGAGCAGTTCTTC. It is translated as CASSLRRGAAYNEQFF. J is TRBJ2-1 and V is TRBV5-4, with D possibly TRBD2 on 7 matching bases. This CDR3 has 16 residues. With 4 bases removed from V and 2 bases from J, the gap between germline ends came to 16 bases. Germline CDR1 SGHNT, CDR2 YYREEE (reference sequence).

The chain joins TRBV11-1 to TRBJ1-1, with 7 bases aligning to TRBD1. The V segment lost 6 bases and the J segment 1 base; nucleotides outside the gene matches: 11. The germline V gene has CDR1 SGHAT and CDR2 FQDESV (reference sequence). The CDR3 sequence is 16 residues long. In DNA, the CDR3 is TGTGCCAGCAGTACAGGGGCCTGGCGGGGGAACACTGAAGCTTTCTTT. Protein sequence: CASSTGAWRGNTEAFF.

This CDR3 reads CASSLDRAPRDEEQFF. The CDR3 coding sequence is TGTGCCAGCAGCTTAGACAGGGCCCCTAGGGATGAGGAGCAGTTCTTC. This sequence joins TRBV11-2 and TRBJ2-1, with D possibly matching TRBD1 (5 bases). The CDR3 sequence is 16 residues long. V lost 0 bases and J 10 bases, leaving 19 bases between the germline ends. Germline V gene sequence: CDR1 SGHAT, CDR2 FQNNGV.

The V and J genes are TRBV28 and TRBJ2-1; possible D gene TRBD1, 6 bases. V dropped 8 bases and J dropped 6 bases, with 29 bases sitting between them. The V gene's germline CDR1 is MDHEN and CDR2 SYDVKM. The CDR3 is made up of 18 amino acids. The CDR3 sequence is CASGILPGAGTSVNEQFF. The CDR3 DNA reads TGTGCCAGCGGAATCCTCCCAGGTGCAGGGACAAGCGTCAATGAGCAGTTCTTC.

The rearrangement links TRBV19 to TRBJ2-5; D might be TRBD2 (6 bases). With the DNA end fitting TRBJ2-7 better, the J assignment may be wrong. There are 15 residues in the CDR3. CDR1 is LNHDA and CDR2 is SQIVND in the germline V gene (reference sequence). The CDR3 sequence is CASSITPGSSYEQYF. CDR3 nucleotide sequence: TGTGCCAGTAGTATAACCCCCGGGAGCTCGTACGAGCAGTACTTC.